This T cell receptor beta chain derives from a study of T cells after yellow fever vaccination. Study information: The fractions with low cell numbers were processed using SMART-Seq v4 Ultra Low Input.

This CDR3 is 13 amino acids long. Germline-derived CDR1 and CDR2 are SNHLY and FYNNEI. Trimming took 7 bases from V and 1 from J, leaving 10 bases between them. One entry per CDR3 protein, called by TCRdb with MiXCR from the 5' RACE reads. The data show under 200,000 distinct CDR3 sequences, 6% to 7.5% seen once. This clonotype was found many times. The source was CD4+ T cells sorted from PBMCs, collected 5 days after the first yellow fever vaccination. This sequence originates from a man younger than 35 who received the YFV17D yellow fever vaccine. V and J are TRBV2 and TRBJ1-1; D call uncertain. The chain's CDR3 is CASTFEGNTEAFF. The CDR3 region has the DNA TGTGCCAGCACCTTTGAGGGGAACACTGAAGCTTTCTTT.